The 30 T cell receptor beta chains presented below share a single source sample, sequenced in a study of cytomegalovirus exposure and HLA in healthy donors. A multiplex PCR was run with 60 Vbeta primers and 13 Jbeta primers. TCRdb keeps only in-frame clones here, not all; method: immunoSEQ multiplex PCR. The sample yields approximately 120,000 clones, of which the top ten take up roughly 2%. Sequencing was done on a sample of PBMCs. The receptors stem from a woman in her fifties or sixties in good health and CMV-seronegative.

The rearrangement joins TRBV28 to TRBJ2-5, with D perhaps TRBD1 (6 bases). The J call is in doubt because the DNA end fits TRBJ2-7 better. The CDR3 has 13 residues. Germline V gives CDR1 MDHEN, CDR2 SYDVKM. CDR3 residues: CASIDRRSYEQYF. The CDR3, as DNA: TGTGCCAGCATCGACAGGCGATCCTACGAGCAGTACTTC.

The chain employs TRBV9 and TRBJ2-1; 7 nucleotides match TRBD2. The CDR3 is 15 residues long. V gave up 0 bases and J gave up 6 bases; unmatched junction bases: 6. CDR1 is SGDLS and CDR2 is YYNGEE in the germline V gene. The CDR3 sequence: CASSVEGEGSNEQFF. As DNA, the CDR3 is TGTGCCAGCAGCGTAGAAGGGGAGGGTTCCAATGAGCAGTTCTTC.

The chain uses TRBV4-2 and TRBJ1-1; TRBD1 is a possible D gene (5 bases). Trimming pared 4 bases from V and 1 base from J, leaving 13 bases between. This CDR3 has 15 amino acids. Germline loops: CDR1 LGHNA, CDR2 YNFKEQ. The CDR3 coding sequence is TGTGCCAGCAGCCGAGAAAGGGGAACGAACACTGAAGCTTTCTTT. Residues: CASSRERGTNTEAFF.

J is TRBJ2-7 and V is TRBV19, with D possibly being TRBD2 (6 bases). Germline-derived CDR1 and CDR2 are LNHDA and SQIVND (reference sequence). The ends were cut back, 3 bases at V and 0 bases at J, with 9 bases in the middle. The CDR3 has 14 amino acids. CDR3 in DNA: TGTGCCAGTAGTATGACTAGTCGCTCCTACGAGCAGTACTTC. Translated: CASSMTSRSYEQYF.

The chain joins TRBV2 to TRBJ2-5; D perhaps matches TRBD2 (5 bases). CDR1 and CDR2 (germline): SNHLY, FYNNEI. V was clipped by 4 bases and J by 5 bases, with 11 bases between them. This CDR3 is 13 amino acids long. This chain's CDR3 is CASSGGLVETQYF. DNA for the CDR3: TGTGCCAGCAGTGGAGGGTTAGTTGAGACCCAGTACTTC.

The rearrangement links TRBV6-5 to TRBJ1-3; D is uncertain. The CDR3 spans 15 residues. Germline values: CDR1 MNHEY, CDR2 SVGAGI. The V gene lost 0 bases and the J gene lost 0 bases, with 6 bases spanning the gap. CDR3 loop: CASSYSTVSGNTIYF. CDR3 coding DNA: TGTGCCAGCAGTTACTCTACAGTCTCTGGAAACACCATATATTTT.

The chain recombines TRBV21-1 with TRBJ1-6. TRBV21-1 is termed a pseudogene. The CDR3 runs 13 residues. The CDR3 spells CASSTNSTLDLHF. CDR3 DNA sequence: TGTGCCAGCAGCACCAACTCGACTCTTGACCTCCACTTT.

V gene TRBV5-1 combines with J gene TRBJ1-1; no clear D. The V end was cut by 0 bases, the J end by 1 base, with 4 bases between. The CDR3 is 13 residues long. The germline V gene has CDR1 SGHRS and CDR2 YFSETQ. CDR3 sequence reads: CASSLERNTEAFF. CDR3 in DNA: TGCGCCAGCAGCTTGGAGAGGAACACTGAAGCTTTCTTT.

The rearrangement joins TRBV6-5 to TRBJ2-2, with TRBD1 matching over 7 bases. The CDR3 covers 15 residues. Germline V gene lookup returns CDR1 MNHEY and CDR2 SVGAGI. V lost 3 bases, J lost 4 bases, and 5 bases stayed unmatched. For the CDR3, the DNA is TGTGCCAGCAGTTATACGGGACAGCGCACCGGGGAGCTGTTTTTT. Its translation: CASSYTGQRTGELFF.

V is TRBV4-2 and J is TRBJ1-1, with TRBD1 as a possible D gene (5 bases). This CDR3 region has 14 residues. Trimming took 4 bases from V and 4 from J, leaving 13 bases between them. Germline V gives CDR1 LGHNA, CDR2 YNFKEQ. The CDR3 loop is CASSPGGSGTEAFF. Here the CDR3 DNA reads TGTGCCAGCAGCCCGGGGGGGTCGGGCACTGAAGCTTTCTTT.

The genes are TRBV7-8 and TRBJ1-2; D gene uncertain. The CDR3 extends over 12 amino acids. Trimming took 5 bases from V and 6 from J, leaving 10 bases between them. CDR1 and CDR2 from the germline V gene are SGHVS and FQNEAQ. As DNA, the CDR3 is TGTGCCAGCAGCCGGCGGCTGAATGGCTACACCTTC. Translation gives CASSRRLNGYTF.

Turning to this clone: A read error may account for a junction end that differs from germline. CDR3 loop: CASSDGISSGANVLAF. CDR3 coding DNA: TGTGCCAGCAGTGACGGCATCAGCTCTGGGGCCAACGTCCTGGCTTTC. The rearrangement links TRBV6-4 to TRBJ2-6; weak D call: TRBD1 (5 bases). CDR1 is MRHNA and CDR2 is SNTAGT in the germline V gene. The CDR3 covers 16 residues.

The chain has TRBV9 and TRBJ2-7; D uncertain. The V end was cut by 0 bases, the J end by 3 bases, with 13 bases between. CDR1 is SGDLS, CDR2 YYNGEE, per germline. The CDR3 is 15 residues long. CDR3 bases: TGTGCCAGCAGCGTAGGTCCTAACGCTAACTACGAGCAGTACTTC. It codes for CASSVGPNANYEQYF.

The rearrangement joins TRBV10-3 to TRBJ1-1, with D possibly matching TRBD1 (6 bases). Per germline, CDR1 ENHRY and CDR2 SYGVKD. CDR3 length: 16 residues. Trimming stripped 0 bases from V and 4 bases from J, with 15 bases between. DNA of the CDR3: TGTGCCATCAGTGAGTCGTGGCTCAGGGGTGGCACTGAAGCTTTCTTT. Residues: CAISESWLRGGTEAFF.

This sequence joins TRBV28 and TRBJ1-5; D remains ambiguous. This CDR3 contains 13 residues. Germline CDR1 MDHEN, CDR2 SYDVKM. V was trimmed by 3 bases and J by 4 bases, leaving 7 bases between them. In DNA, the CDR3 is TGTGCCAGCAGTTTTTCGGGAAATCAGCCCCAGCATTTT. It codes for CASSFSGNQPQHF.

The chain employs TRBV19 and TRBJ1-1; D not certain. Looked up from germline, CDR1 is LNHDA and CDR2 is SQIVND (reference sequence). The CDR3 spans 12 residues. V was clipped by 6 bases and J by 3 bases, with 8 bases between them. This CDR3 is CASRKQDTEAFF. DNA of the CDR3: TGTGCCAGTAGGAAGCAGGACACTGAAGCTTTCTTT. Combining the CDR3 with reference TRBV19 and TRBJ1-1 gives the whole variable domain DGGITQSPKYLFRKEGQNVTLSCEQNLNHDAMYWYRQDPGQGLRLIYYSQIVNDFQKGDIAEGYSVSREKKESFPLTVTSAQKNPTAFYLCASRKQDTEAFFGQGTRLTVV.

The chain recombines TRBV5-4 with TRBJ2-3, with D possibly being TRBD2 (5 bases). V was clipped by 4 bases and J by 6 bases, with 12 bases between them. The CDR3 has 13 amino acids. CDR1 and CDR2 (germline): SGHNT, YYREEE (reference sequence). CDR3 in DNA: TGTGCCAGCAGCGAGGACCGGAGGGATACGCAGTATTTT. The encoded protein is CASSEDRRDTQYF.

The chain has TRBV6-1 and TRBJ2-5, with D possibly matching TRBD2 (5 bases). The J call may be incorrect, as the DNA end agrees better with TRBJ2-7. The CDR3 contains 13 residues. Germline lookup yields CDR1 MNHNS and CDR2 SASEGT. The CDR3 loop is CASSGTDYYEQYF. The CDR3 region has the DNA TGTGCCAGCAGTGGCACCGACTATTACGAGCAGTACTTC.

The V and J genes are TRBV9 and TRBJ1-1, with 8 bases aligning to TRBD1. The length of the CDR3 is 15 residues. Germline assignment: CDR1 SGDLS and CDR2 YYNGEE. After removal of 3 bases from V and 5 bases from J, the junction contained 9 bases not matched to a gene. CDR3 DNA sequence: TGTGCCAGCAGCGCCGCAGGGGGCTTGGTTACTGAAGCTTTCTTT. This encodes CASSAAGGLVTEAFF.

V and J are TRBV27 and TRBJ1-5; D is possibly TRBD1 (6 bases). V was shortened by 5 bases and J by 0 bases, with 14 bases between the two germline ends. Germline V CDR1 and CDR2: MNHEY, SMNVEV (reference sequence). CDR3 length: 16 amino acids. The CDR3 DNA is TGTGCCAGCAGTGCACGGACAGATTATAGCAATCAGCCCCAGCATTTT. This codes for CASSARTDYSNQPQHF.

V is TRBV2 and J is TRBJ2-2; tentative D call: TRBD2 (6 bases). Germline V CDR1 and CDR2: SNHLY, FYNNEI. The V end was cut by 6 bases, the J end by 8 bases, with 10 bases between. The CDR3 is 12 amino acids. CDR3 DNA: TGTGCCAGCAGGGGGGGAGGTGGGGAGCTGTTTTTT. It translates to CASRGGGGELFF.

V and J are TRBV14 and TRBJ1-2; D remains ambiguous. Trimming removed 0 bases at V and 1 base at J, with 3 bases between. The CDR3 consists of 13 residues. Germline loops: CDR1 SGHDN, CDR2 FVKESK. The CDR3 sequence: CASSQDGNYGYTF. CDR3 sequence (DNA): TGTGCCAGCAGCCAAGACGGTAACTATGGCTACACCTTC.

V gene TRBV5-4 combines with J gene TRBJ2-1, with 9 bases fitting TRBD1. Per the germline V gene, CDR1 is SGHNT and CDR2 is YYREEE (reference sequence). The V gene end was trimmed by 4 bases and the J gene end by 7 bases; junction bases not matched to a gene: 9. The CDR3 spans 15 residues. The CDR3 bases are TGTGCCAGCAGCATGGGACAGGGATTTCGGAATGAGCAGTTCTTC. Protein product: CASSMGQGFRNEQFF.

The gene calls are TRBV6-6 and TRBJ2-7, with 12 bases that match TRBD2. J gave up 11 bases and V 2 bases, and 10 bases lay outside the gene matches. The CDR3 totals 15 residues. Germline lookup yields CDR1 MNHNY and CDR2 SVGAGI (reference sequence). In nucleotides, the CDR3 is TGTGCCAGCAGTTACCGGACTAGCGGGGTCCTCGGCGAGTACTTC. Residues: CASSYRTSGVLGEYF.

The chain uses TRBV29-1 and TRBJ2-3; D may be TRBD2 (6 bases). V dropped 7 bases and J dropped 6 bases, with 11 bases sitting between them. Germline V gives CDR1 SQVTM, CDR2 ANQGSEA. The CDR3 loop spans 11 amino acids. The CDR3 region has the DNA TGCAGCGCCCCCGCGGGGGATACGCAGTATTTT. Protein product: CSAPAGDTQYF.

The V call is TRBV9, the J call TRBJ2-1, with TRBD2 as a possible D gene (7 bases). Germline CDR1 reads SGDLS; CDR2 reads YYNGEE. There are 14 residues in the CDR3. Trimming shortened V by 9 bases and J by 2 bases, and 15 bases separated the two germline ends. The CDR3 DNA is TGTGCCACACCCGGGCGGGGGCCCTACAATGAGCAGTTCTTC. It is translated as CATPGRGPYNEQFF. The whole variable domain, remainder taken from reference TRBV9 and TRBJ2-1, is DSGVTQTPKHLITATGQRVTLRCSPRSGDLSVYWYQQSLDQGLQFLIQYYNGEERAKGNILERFSAQQFPDLHSELNLSSLELGDSALYFCATPGRGPYNEQFFGPGTRLTVL.

The chain is built from TRBV27 and TRBJ1-5; 8 nucleotides match TRBD1. Germline CDR1 reads MNHEY; CDR2 reads SMNVEV (reference sequence). The length of the CDR3 is 16 residues. V lost 5 bases, J lost 5 bases, and 11 bases stayed unmatched. The CDR3 region is CASSQSPGGWHQPQHF. CDR3 coding DNA: TGTGCCAGCAGTCAATCCCCAGGGGGCTGGCATCAGCCCCAGCATTTT.

J is TRBJ1-4 and V is TRBV5-5, with D perhaps TRBD1 (5 bases). CDR1 is SGHKS and CDR2 is YYEKEE in the germline V gene (reference sequence). The germline V and J ends were trimmed by 7 bases and 0 bases, with 13 bases remaining between them. The CDR3 has 15 amino acids. CDR3 in DNA: TGTGCCAGCTGGAAGGGGATTTCAACTAATGAAAAACTGTTTTTT. It encodes CASWKGISTNEKLFF. Full variable domain (rest looked up from reference TRBV5-5 and TRBJ1-4): DAGVTQSPTHLIKTRGQQVTLRCSPISGHKSVSWYQQVLGQGPQFIFQYYEKEERGRGNFPDRFSARQFPNYSSELNVNALLLGDSALYLCASWKGISTNEKLFFGSGTQLSVL.

The rearrangement uses TRBV7-5 and TRBJ2-7; the table calls TRBD1, which could not be checked here. TRBV7-5 is listed as a pseudogene. The CDR3 runs to 14 residues. The CDR3 region is CARSLIQGSYEQYF. The CDR3 coding sequence is TGTGCCAGAAGCTTAATACAGGGATCCTACGAGCAGTACTTC.

This chain joins TRBV9 and TRBJ2-7; D is perhaps TRBD1 (6 bases). The germline gives CDR1 SGDLS, CDR2 YYNGEE. The CDR3 consists of 13 residues. V was shortened by 9 bases and J by 0 bases, with 13 bases between the two germline ends. The chain's CDR3 is CATSTGPSYEQYF. The CDR3 nucleotides are TGTGCCACCTCAACAGGGCCCTCCTACGAGCAGTACTTC.